This T cell receptor beta chain emerged from a study of blood T cells in healthy people across ages. The individuals who served as donors were healthy Caucasians living in Russia, aged about 6 to 100. In regard to this clonotype: Its target is unknown.

It was with a sample-barcoded 5' primer and a J-beta primer mix that a second PCR of about 6 to 11 cycles was run. Every cDNA molecule bore a tag from a template-switch adaptor containing 12 random nucleotides. TCRdb ran MiXCR on the 5' RACE reads and lists one entry per CDR3 protein. The profile shows around 900,000 distinct CDR3 sequences, roughly 51% of them singletons. Study results and limitations: Observed TCR beta diversity showed a strong correlation with the percentage of naive T cells as measured by flow cytometry.

This CDR3 is built from 13 residues. Germline lookup yields CDR1 LGHDT and CDR2 YNNKEL (reference sequence). With 3 bases removed from V and 0 bases from J, the gap between germline ends came to 5 bases. Material: blood. The chain links TRBV3-1 to TRBJ1-1, with D uncertain. This TCR was sampled from a woman aged 55 to 70 in good health. CDR3 DNA: TGTGCCAGCAGCCACGGGATGAACACTGAAGCTTTCTTT. It is translated as CASSHGMNTEAFF.